The clone carrying this T cell receptor beta chain was seen only a few times. Its antigen is currently unknown. TCRdb recomputed calls from the 5' RACE reads with MiXCR, one row per CDR3 protein. Of 620,000 or so distinct CDR3 sequences in the sample, 9% to 15% were seen once. V was clipped by 5 bases and J by 8 bases, with 12 bases between them. Germline V lookup: CDR1 LNHDA, CDR2 SQIVND (reference sequence). The CDR3 runs 12 residues. The data were obtained in a study of T cells after yellow fever vaccination. At the level of the study: It was SMART-Seq v4 Ultra Low Input that prepared the fractions with low cell numbers. Study results and caveats: Repertoires sorted by FACS could include abundant clonotypes that are contaminants from the bulk population. Although most clonotypes did not, a small share appeared in both CD4 and CD8 compartments.

The chain has TRBV19 and TRBJ1-1; possible D gene TRBD1, 5 bases. This receptor was obtained from a man aged 30 to 45 who received the YFV17D yellow fever vaccine. The starting material was PBMCs, obtained on the day of the yellow fever booster vaccination. The CDR3 DNA follows: TGTGCCAGTAGTCCGACAGCTTCCGAAGCTTTCTTT. This sequence encodes CASSPTASEAFF.